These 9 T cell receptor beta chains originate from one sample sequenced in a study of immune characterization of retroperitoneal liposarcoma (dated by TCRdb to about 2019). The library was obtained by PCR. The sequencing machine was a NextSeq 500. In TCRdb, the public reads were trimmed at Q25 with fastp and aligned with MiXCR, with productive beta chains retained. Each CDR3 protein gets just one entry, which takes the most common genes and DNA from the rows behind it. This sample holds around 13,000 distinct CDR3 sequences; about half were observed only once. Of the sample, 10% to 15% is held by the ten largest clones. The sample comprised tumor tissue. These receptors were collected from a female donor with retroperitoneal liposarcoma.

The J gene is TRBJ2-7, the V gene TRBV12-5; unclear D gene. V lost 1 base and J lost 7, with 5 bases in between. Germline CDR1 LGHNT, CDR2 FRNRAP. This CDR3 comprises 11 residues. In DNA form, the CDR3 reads TGTGCTAGTGGTTTGGACTTTGAGCAGTACTTC. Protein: CASGLDFEQYF.

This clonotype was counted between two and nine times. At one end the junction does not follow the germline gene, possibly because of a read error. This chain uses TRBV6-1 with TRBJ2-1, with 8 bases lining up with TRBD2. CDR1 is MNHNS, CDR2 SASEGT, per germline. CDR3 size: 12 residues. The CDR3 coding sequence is TGTGCCAGCAGTGGGGCGAGACTAGCGACGATCTTC. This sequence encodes CASSGARLATIF.

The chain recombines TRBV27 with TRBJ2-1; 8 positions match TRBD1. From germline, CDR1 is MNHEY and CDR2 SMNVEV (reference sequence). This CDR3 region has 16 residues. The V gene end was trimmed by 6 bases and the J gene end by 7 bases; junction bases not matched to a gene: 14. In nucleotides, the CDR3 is TGTGCCAGCAGGGATTCCAGGGGGCAAGTAGTTAATGAGCAGTTCTTC. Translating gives CASRDSRGQVVNEQFF.

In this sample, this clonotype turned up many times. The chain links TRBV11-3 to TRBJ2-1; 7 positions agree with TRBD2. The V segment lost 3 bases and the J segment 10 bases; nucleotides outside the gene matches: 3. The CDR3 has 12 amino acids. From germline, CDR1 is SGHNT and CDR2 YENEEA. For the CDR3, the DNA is TGTGCCAGCAGCTTTAGGGACTACGAGCAGTTCTTC. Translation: CASSFRDYEQFF.

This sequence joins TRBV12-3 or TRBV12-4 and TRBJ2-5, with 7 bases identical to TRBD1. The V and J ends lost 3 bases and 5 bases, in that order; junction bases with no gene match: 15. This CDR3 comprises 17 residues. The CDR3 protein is CASSFGQTGMNWETQYF. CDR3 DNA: TGTGCCAGCAGTTTCGGGCAGACAGGGATGAATTGGGAGACCCAGTACTTC.

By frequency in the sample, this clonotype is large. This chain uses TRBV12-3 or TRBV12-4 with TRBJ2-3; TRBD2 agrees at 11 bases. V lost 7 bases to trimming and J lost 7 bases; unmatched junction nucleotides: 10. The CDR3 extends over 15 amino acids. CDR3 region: CASTIAGGPGYTQYF. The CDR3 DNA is TGTGCCAGCACCATAGCGGGAGGGCCGGGTTATACGCAGTATTTT.

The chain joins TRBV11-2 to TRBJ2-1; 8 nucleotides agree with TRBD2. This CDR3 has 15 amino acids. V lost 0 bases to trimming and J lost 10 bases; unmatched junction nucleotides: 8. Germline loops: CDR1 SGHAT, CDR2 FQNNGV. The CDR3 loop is CASSLEGSSGIEQFF. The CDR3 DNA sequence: TGTGCCAGCAGCTTAGAGGGGAGTAGCGGGATCGAGCAGTTCTTC.

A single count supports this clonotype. CDR3 protein: CASSLGGFETQYF. In DNA form, the CDR3 reads TGTGCCAGCAGTTTGGGAGGGTTTGAGACCCAGTACTTC. The chain combines TRBV25-1 with TRBJ2-1, with 7 positions matching TRBD2. The J call may not be correct, given that the DNA end is closer to TRBJ2-5. Germline-derived CDR1 and CDR2 are MGHDK and SYGVNS. The CDR3 is 13 residues long.

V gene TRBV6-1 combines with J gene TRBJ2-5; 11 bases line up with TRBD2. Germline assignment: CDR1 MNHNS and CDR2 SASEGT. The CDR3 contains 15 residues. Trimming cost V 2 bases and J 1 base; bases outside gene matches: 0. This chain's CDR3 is CASSELAGGQETQYF. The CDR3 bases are TGTGCCAGCAGTGAACTAGCGGGGGGCCAAGAGACCCAGTACTTC.